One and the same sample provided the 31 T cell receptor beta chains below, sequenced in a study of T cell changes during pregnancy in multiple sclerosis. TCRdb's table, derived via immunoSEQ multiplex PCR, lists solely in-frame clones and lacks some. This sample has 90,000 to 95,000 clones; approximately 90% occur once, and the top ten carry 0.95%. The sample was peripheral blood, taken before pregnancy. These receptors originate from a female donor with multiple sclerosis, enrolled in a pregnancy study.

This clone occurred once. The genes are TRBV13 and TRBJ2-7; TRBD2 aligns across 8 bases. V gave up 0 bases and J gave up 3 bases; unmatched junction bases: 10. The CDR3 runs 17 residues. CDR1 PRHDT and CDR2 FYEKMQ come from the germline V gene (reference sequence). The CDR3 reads CASSLGPRASGYYEQYF. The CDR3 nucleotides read TGTGCCAGCAGCTTAGGCCCTCGAGCTAGCGGGTACTACGAGCAGTACTTC.

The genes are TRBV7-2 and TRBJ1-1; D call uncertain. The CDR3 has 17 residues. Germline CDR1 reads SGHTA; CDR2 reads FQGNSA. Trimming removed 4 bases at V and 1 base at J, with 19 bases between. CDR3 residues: CASSSGDRRLGNTEAFF. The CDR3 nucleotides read TGTGCCAGCAGCTCCGGAGATCGACGGCTCGGGAACACTGAAGCTTTCTTT.

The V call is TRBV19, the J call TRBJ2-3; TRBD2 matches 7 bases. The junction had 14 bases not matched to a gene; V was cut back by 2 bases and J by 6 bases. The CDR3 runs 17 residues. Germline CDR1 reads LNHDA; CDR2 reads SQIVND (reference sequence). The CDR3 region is CASSIIGSVSGKDTQYF. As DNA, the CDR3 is TGTGCCAGTAGTATAATAGGTAGTGTGAGCGGGAAGGATACGCAGTATTTT.

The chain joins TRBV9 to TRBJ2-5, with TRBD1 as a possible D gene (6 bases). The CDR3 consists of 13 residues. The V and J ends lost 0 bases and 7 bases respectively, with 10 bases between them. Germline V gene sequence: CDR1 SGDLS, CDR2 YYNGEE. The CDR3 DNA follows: TGTGCCAGCAGCGTAGGAGGGGGTGGGACCCAGTACTTC. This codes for CASSVGGGGTQYF.

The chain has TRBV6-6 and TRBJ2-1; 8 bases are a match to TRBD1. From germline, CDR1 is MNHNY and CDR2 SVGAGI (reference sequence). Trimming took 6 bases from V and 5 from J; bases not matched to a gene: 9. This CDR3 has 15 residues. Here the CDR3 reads CASRLPGQVDNEQFF. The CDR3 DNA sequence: TGTGCCAGCAGATTACCGGGACAGGTAGACAATGAGCAGTTCTTC.

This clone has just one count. Written as DNA, the CDR3 is TGTGCCAGCAGCTTCCGCGGGGGGGCCATCGAGCAGTACTTC. Its protein is CASSFRGGAIEQYF. This chain connects TRBV7-2 to TRBJ2-7; 9 positions match TRBD2. Germline assignment: CDR1 SGHTA and CDR2 FQGNSA. There are 14 residues in the CDR3. V was pared by 3 bases and J by 6 bases, with 6 bases of the junction left unmatched.

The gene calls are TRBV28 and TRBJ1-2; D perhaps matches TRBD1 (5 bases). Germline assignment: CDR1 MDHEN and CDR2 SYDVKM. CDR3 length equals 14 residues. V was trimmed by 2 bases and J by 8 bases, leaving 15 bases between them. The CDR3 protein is CASSLDRIQGGYTF. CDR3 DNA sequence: TGTGCCAGCAGTTTAGACAGAATACAAGGGGGCTACACCTTC.

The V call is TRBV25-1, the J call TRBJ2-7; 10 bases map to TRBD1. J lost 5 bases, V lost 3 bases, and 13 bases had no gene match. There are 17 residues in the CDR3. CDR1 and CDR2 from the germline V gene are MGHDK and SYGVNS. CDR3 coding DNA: TGTGCCAGCAGTGAGACATTCGGGACAGGGGTTCTGAACGAGCAGTACTTC. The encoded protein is CASSETFGTGVLNEQYF.

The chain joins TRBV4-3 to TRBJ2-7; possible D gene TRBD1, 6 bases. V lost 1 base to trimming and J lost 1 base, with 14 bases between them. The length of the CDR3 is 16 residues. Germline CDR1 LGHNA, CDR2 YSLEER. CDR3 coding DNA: TGCGCCAGCAGCCAAGTTCCAGGGGCCCTATCCTACGAGCAGTACTTC. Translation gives CASSQVPGALSYEQYF.

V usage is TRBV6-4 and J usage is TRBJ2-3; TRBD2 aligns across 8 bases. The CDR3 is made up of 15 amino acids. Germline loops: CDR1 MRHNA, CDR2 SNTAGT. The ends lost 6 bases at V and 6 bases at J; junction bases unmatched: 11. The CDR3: CASSSGGRGADTQYF. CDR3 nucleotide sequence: TGTGCCAGCAGCAGCGGGGGAAGGGGAGCGGATACGCAGTATTTT.

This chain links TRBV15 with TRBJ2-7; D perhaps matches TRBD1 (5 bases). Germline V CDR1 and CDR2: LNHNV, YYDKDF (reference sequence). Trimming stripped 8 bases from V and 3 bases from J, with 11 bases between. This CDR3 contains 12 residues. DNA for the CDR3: TGTGCCACCCAAGGGGCCAACTACGAGCAGTACTTC. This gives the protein CATQGANYEQYF.

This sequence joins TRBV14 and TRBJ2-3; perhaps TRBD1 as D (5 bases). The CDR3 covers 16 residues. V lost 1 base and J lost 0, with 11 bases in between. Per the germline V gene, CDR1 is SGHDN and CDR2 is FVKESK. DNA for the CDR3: TGTGCCAGCAGCCAAGGCCTGACAGCTAGCACAGATACGCAGTATTTT. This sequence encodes CASSQGLTASTDTQYF.

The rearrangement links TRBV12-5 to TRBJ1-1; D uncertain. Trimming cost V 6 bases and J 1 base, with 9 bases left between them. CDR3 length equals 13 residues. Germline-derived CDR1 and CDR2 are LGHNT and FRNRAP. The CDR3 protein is CASGLQKNTEAFF. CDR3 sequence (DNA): TGTGCTAGTGGGTTACAGAAGAACACTGAAGCTTTCTTT.

The CDR3 region has the DNA TGTGCCAGCAGTGGGGCGGGGTCTGGGACAGATACGCAGTATTTT. Translated: CASSGAGSGTDTQYF. V is TRBV2 and J is TRBJ2-3, with a possible D match to TRBD2 (6 bases). This CDR3 spans 15 amino acids. Trimming took off 4 bases at V and 3 bases at J, with 14 bases between the two ends. CDR1 is SNHLY, CDR2 FYNNEI, per germline.

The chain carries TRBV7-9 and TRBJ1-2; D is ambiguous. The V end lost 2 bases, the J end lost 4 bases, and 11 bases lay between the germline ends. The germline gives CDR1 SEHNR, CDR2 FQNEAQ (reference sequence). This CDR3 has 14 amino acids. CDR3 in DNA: TGTGCCAGCAGCTTATCGATGGGGAGCTATGGCTACACCTTC. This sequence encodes CASSLSMGSYGYTF.

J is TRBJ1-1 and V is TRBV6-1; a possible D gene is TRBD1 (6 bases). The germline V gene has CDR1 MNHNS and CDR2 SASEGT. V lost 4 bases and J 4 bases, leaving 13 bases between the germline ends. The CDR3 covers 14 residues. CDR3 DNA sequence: TGTGCCAGCAGTGTTGGACAGCGGGGCACTGAAGCTTTCTTT. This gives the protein CASSVGQRGTEAFF.

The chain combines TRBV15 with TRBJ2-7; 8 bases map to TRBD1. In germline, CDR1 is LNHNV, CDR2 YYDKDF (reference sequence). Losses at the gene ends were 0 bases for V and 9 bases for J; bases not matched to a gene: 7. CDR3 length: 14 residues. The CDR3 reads CATSREQGAIGQYF. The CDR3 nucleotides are TGTGCCACCAGCAGAGAGCAGGGGGCTATCGGGCAGTACTTC.

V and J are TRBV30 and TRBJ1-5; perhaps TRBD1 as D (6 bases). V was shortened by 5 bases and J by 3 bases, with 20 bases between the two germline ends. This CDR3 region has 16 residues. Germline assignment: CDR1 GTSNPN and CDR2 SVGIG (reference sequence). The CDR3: CAWDDSGGAYNQPQHF. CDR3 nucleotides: TGTGCCTGGGACGACAGCGGGGGGGCCTACAATCAGCCCCAGCATTTT. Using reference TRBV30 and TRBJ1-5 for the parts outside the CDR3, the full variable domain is SQTIHQWPATLVQPVGSPLSLECTVEGTSNPNLYWYRQAAGRGLQLLFYSVGIGQISSEVPQNLSASRPQDRQFILSSKKLLLSDSGFYLCAWDDSGGAYNQPQHFGDGTRLSIL.

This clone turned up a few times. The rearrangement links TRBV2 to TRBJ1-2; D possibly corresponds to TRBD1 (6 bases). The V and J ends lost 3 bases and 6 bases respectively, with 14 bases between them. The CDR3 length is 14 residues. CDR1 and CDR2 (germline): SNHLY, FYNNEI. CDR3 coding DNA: TGTGCCAGCAGTGACAGGGGCTTCGCGGATGGCTACACCTTC. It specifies CASSDRGFADGYTF.

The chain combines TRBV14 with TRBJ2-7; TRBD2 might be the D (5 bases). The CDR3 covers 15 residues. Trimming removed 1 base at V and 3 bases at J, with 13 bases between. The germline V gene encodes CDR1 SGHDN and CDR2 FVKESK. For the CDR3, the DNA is TGTGCCAGCAGCCAAGCTGCAGGAGGCTTCTACGAGCAGTACTTC. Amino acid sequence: CASSQAAGGFYEQYF.

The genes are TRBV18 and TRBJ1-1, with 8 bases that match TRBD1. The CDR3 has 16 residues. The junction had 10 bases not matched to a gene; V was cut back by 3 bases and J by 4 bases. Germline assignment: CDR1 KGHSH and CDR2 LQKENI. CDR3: CASSPGQGRWGTEAFF. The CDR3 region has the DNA TGTGCCAGCTCACCCGGACAGGGCAGATGGGGCACTGAAGCTTTCTTT.

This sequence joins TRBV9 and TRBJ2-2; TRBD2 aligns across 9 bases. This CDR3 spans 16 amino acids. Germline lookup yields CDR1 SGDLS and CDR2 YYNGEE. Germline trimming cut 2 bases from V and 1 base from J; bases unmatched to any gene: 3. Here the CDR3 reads CASSVRGGVNTGELFF. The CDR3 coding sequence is TGTGCCAGCAGCGTCCGCGGGGGGGTGAACACCGGGGAGCTGTTTTTT.

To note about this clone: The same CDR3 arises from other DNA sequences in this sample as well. The CDR3 region is CASSWDRDYGYTF. The DNA for the CDR3 is TGCGCCAGCAGCTGGGACAGGGATTATGGCTACACCTTC. The J gene is TRBJ1-2, the V gene TRBV5-1, with 9 nucleotides matching TRBD1. CDR1 and CDR2 from the germline V gene are SGHRS and YFSETQ. CDR3 size: 13 residues. V shed 3 bases and J 5 bases; nucleotides not matched to a gene: 2.

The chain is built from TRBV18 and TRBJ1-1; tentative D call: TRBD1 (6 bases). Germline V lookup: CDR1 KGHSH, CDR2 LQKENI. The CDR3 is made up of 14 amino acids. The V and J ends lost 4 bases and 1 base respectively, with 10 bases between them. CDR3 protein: CASSRSTGNTEAFF. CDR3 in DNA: TGTGCCAGCTCACGCTCGACAGGGAACACTGAAGCTTTCTTT.

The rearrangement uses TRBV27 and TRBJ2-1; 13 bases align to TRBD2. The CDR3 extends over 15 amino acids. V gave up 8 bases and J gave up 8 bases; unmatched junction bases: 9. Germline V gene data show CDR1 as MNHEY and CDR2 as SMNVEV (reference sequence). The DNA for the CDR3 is TGTGCCAGCGGACCGGGACTAGCGGGAAAATATGAGCAGTTCTTC. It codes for CASGPGLAGKYEQFF.

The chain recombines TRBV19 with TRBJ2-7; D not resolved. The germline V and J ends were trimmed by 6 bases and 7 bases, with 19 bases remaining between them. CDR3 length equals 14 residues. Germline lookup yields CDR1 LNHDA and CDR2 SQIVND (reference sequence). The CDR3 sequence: CASSPFHTAGEQYF. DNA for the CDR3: TGTGCCAGTAGCCCTTTCCACACCGCCGGGGAGCAGTACTTC.

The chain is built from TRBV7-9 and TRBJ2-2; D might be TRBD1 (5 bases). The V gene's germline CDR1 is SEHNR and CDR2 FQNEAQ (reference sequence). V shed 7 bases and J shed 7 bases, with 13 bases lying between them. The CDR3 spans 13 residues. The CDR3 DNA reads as TGTGCCAGCACCCTAATAGGGGTCGGGGAGCTGTTTTTT. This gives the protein CASTLIGVGELFF.

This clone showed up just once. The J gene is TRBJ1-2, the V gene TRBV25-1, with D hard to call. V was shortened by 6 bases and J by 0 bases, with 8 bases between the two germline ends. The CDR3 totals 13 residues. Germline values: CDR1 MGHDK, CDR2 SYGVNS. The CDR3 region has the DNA TGTGCCAGCAGGCGGGGTCCTAACTATGGCTACACCTTC. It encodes CASRRGPNYGYTF.

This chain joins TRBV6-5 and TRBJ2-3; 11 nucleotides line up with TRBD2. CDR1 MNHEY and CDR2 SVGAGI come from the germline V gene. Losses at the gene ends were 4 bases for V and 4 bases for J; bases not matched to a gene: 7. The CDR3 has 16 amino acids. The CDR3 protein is CASSSSGTSGSDTQYF. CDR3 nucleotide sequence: TGTGCCAGCAGTTCCTCCGGGACTAGCGGTTCAGATACGCAGTATTTT.

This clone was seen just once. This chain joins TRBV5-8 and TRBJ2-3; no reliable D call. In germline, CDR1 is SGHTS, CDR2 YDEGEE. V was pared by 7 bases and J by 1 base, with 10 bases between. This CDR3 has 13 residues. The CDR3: CASSPLRTDTQYF. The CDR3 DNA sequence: TGTGCCAGCTCCCCCCTTCGCACAGATACGCAGTATTTT.

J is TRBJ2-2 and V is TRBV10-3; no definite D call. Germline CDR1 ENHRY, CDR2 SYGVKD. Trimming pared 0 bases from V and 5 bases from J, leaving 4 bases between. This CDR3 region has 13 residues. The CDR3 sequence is CAISESLTGELFF. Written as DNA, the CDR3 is TGTGCCATCAGTGAGTCGTTAACCGGGGAGCTGTTTTTT.